This T cell receptor beta chain was identified in a study of T cell responses to AZD1222 COVID-19 vaccine. Looking at the study overall: Combined were second doses at about 4 or about 12 weeks. Study results and limitations: Clonal diversity may have been underestimated in mostly white British donors.

Unmatched junction bases numbered 11, after V lost 4 bases and J lost 1 base. Per germline, CDR1 SGHDT and CDR2 YYEEEE. This CDR3 spans 16 amino acids. Here immunoSEQ multiplex PCR was the method, and the copy in TCRdb shows in-frame clones only, minus some. Here the sample spans 120,000 or so clones, 92% being singletons. Regarding this clone: Its matching antigen is unknown.

The genes are TRBV5-6 and TRBJ2-7; TRBD2 aligns across 7 bases. This TCR derives from an adult in good health. The source was peripheral blood, collected on day 0 of AZD1222 vaccination. The CDR3 loop is CASSIIGSSGSYEQYF. The CDR3 DNA is TGTGCCAGCAGCATCATTGGGTCTAGCGGATCCTACGAGCAGTACTTC.